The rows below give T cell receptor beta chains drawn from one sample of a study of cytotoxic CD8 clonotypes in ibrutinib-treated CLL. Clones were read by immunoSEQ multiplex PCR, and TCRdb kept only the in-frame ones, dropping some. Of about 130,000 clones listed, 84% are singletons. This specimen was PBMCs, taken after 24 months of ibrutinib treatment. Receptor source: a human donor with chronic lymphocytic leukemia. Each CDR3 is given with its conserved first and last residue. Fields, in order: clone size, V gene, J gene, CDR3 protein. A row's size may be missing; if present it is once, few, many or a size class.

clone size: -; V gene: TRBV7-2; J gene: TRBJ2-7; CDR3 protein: CASSLVTIGEQYF
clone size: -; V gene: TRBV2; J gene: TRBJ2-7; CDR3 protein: CASCSQGGGSYEQYF
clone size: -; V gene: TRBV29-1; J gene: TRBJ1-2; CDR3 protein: CSVETGGRGYTF
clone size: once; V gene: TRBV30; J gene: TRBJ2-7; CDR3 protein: CAWTKLGEIYEQYF
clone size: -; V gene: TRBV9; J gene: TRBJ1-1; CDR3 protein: CASSPGQGDWNTEAFF
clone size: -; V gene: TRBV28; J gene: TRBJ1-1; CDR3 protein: CASSWSQGSAFF
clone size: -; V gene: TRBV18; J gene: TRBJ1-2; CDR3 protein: CASSSGTGDYGYTF
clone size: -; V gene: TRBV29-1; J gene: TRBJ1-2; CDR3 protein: CSVPYLEYGYTF
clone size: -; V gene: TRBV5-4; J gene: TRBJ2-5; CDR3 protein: CASSFVAGASETQYF
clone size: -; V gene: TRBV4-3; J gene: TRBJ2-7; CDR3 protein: CASSQEALGPYEQYF
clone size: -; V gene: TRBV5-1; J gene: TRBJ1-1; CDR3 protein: CASSLKNPGEAFF
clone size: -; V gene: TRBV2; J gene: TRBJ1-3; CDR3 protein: CASSEDSYSGNTIYF
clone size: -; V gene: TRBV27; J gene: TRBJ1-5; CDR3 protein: CASGLTGVGQPQHF
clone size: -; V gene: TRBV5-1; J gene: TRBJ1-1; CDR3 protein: CASSLEGRGTEAFF
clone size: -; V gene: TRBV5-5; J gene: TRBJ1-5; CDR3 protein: CASSLGGGNSNQPQHF
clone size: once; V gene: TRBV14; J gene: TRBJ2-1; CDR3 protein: CASSRDRYEQFF
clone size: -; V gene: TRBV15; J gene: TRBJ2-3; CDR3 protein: CATSRGGLVHTQYF
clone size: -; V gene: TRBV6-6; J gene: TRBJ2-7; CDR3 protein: CASSSRDRGLYEQYF
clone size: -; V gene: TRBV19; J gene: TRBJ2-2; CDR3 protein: CASTTTGSNTGELFF
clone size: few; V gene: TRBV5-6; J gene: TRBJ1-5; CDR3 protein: CASSRRSGQDQPQHF
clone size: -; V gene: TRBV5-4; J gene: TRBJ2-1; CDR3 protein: CASSSSGGTYNEQFF
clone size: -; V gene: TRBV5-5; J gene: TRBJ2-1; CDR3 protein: CASSLQSGNDEQFF
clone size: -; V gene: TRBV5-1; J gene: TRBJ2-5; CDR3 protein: CASASASGSGETQYF
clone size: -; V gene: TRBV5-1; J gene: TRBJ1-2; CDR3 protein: CASSLDSNYGYTF
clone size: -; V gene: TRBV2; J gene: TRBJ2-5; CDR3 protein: CASTQAFGLRKTQYF
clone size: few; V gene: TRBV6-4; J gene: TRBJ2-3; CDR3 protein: CASSDGQPSTDTQYF
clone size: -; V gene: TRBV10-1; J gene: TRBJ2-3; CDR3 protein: CASSTGTSYTDTQYF
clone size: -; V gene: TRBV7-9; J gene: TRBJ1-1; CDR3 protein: CASSLTSGDTEAFF
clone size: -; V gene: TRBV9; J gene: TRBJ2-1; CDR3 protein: CASSAWAGSYNEQFF
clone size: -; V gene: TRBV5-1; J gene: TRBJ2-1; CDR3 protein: CASSWRTSGGYNEQFF
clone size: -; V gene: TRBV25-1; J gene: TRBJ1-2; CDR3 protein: CASSESTGDYGYTF
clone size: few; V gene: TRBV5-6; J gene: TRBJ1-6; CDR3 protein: CASSRNRGAGPLHF
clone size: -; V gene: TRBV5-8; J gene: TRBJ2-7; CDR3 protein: CASSLLRGYEQYF
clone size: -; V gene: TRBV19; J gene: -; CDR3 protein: CASSPTGLNYEQYF
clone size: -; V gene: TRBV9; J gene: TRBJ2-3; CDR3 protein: CASSERGSTDTQYF
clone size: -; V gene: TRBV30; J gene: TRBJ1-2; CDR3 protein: CAAEGGGYTF
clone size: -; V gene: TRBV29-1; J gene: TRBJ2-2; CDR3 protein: CSVRPGGPNTGELFF
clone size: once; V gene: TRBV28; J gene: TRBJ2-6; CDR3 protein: CASMTGGTGANVLTF
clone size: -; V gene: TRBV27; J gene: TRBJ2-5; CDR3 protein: CASSPPGGSRETQYF
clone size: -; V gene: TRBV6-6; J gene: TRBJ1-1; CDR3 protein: CASSYSGSSTEAFF
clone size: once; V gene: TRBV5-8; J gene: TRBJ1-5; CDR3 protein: CASSTGTWTNQPQHF
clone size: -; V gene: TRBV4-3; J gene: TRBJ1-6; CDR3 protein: CASSQEHEGSPLHF
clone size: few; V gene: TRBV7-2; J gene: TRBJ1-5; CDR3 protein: CASSLWDRGGQPQHF